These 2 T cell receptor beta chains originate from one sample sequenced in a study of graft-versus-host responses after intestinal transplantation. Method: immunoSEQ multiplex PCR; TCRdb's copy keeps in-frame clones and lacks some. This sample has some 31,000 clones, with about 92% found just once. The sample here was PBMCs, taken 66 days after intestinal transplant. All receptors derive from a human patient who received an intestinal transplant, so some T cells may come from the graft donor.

CDR3 in DNA: TGTGCCAGCAGCTTAGGGGGACAGGGGACCAGCTATGGCTACACCTTC. Protein: CASSLGGQGTSYGYTF. V is TRBV7-9 and J is TRBJ1-2, with 10 positions matching TRBD1. Looked up from germline, CDR1 is SEHNR and CDR2 is FQNEAQ (reference sequence). This CDR3 spans 16 amino acids. V shed 1 base, J shed 4 bases, and the junction held 6 bases outside the gene matches.

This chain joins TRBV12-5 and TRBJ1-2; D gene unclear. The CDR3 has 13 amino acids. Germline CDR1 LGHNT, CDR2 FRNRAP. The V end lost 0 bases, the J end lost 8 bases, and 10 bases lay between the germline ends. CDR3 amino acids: CASGLVGPSGYTF. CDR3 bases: TGTGCTAGTGGTTTGGTAGGGCCCTCGGGCTACACCTTC.